The 11 T cell receptor beta chains given below trace back to one sample, sequenced in a study of cytomegalovirus exposure and HLA in healthy donors. The PCR ran on 60 Vbeta and 13 Jbeta primers. Clones were read by immunoSEQ multiplex PCR, and TCRdb kept only the in-frame ones, dropping some. The data hold 150,000 or so clones, with around 79% observed a single time. The sequenced material came from PBMCs. The receptors derive from a man aged 25-45 years in good health and CMV-seropositive.

The chain has TRBV15 and TRBJ2-5, with D maybe TRBD2 (6 bases). Germline CDR1 is LNHNV and CDR2 is YYDKDF (reference sequence). With 0 bases removed from V and 5 bases from J, the gap between germline ends came to 13 bases. CDR3 length: 15 residues. In nucleotides, the CDR3 is TGTGCCACCAGCAGAGAACTGCCCGGAGGGGAGACCCAGTACTTC. As protein: CATSRELPGGETQYF.

Comments on this clone: Sequence at one end of the junction differs from germline and may be a read error. V and J are TRBV27 and TRBJ1-2, with D perhaps matching TRBD1 (5 bases). CDR3 size: 21 residues. Germline assignment: CDR1 MNHEY and CDR2 SMNVEV (reference sequence). CDR3 loop: CASRDQRGDYLISRGNYGYPF. For the CDR3, the DNA is TGTGCCAGCAGAGACCAAAGAGGTGACTACCTCATTTCTCGGGGGAACTATGGCTACCCCTTC.

The chain recombines TRBV12-5 with TRBJ1-1; D is perhaps TRBD1 (5 bases). In germline, CDR1 is LGHNT, CDR2 FRNRAP. V shed 5 bases and J shed 1 base, with 11 bases lying between them. The CDR3 sequence is 14 residues long. The DNA of the CDR3 is TGTGCTAGTGGTCCCCGGGGGGAGAACACTGAAGCTTTCTTT. It is translated as CASGPRGENTEAFF.

This rearrangement joins TRBV7-2 to TRBJ1-1, with a possible D match to TRBD1 (6 bases). The V end was cut by 5 bases, the J end by 4 bases, with 17 bases between. CDR1 is SGHTA, CDR2 FQGNSA, per germline. The length of the CDR3 is 15 residues. In DNA form, the CDR3 reads TGTGCCAGCAGCACCCATAACAGGGTCGGCACTGAAGCTTTCTTT. Its translation: CASSTHNRVGTEAFF.

The rearrangement joins TRBV27 to TRBJ1-6; D gene ambiguous. The germline V and J ends were trimmed by 5 bases and 10 bases, with 9 bases remaining between them. CDR3 size: 12 residues. CDR1 MNHEY and CDR2 SMNVEV come from the germline V gene (reference sequence). CDR3: CASSNGNSPLHF. The CDR3, as DNA: TGTGCCAGCAGTAACGGGAACTCACCCCTCCACTTT.

The gene calls are TRBV5-5 and TRBJ2-7; D possibly corresponds to TRBD1 (7 bases). The V end lost 3 bases, the J end lost 0 bases, and 16 bases lay between the germline ends. Germline lookup yields CDR1 SGHKS and CDR2 YYEKEE (reference sequence). The CDR3 has 16 amino acids. The CDR3 is CASSSGGTASSYEQYF. CDR3 DNA sequence: TGTGCCAGCAGCTCCGGCGGGACAGCTAGCTCCTACGAGCAGTACTTC.

The chain employs TRBV4-2 and TRBJ1-1; possibly TRBD1 for D (6 bases). Trimming cost V 3 bases and J 0 bases, with 11 bases left between them. The germline gives CDR1 LGHNA, CDR2 YNFKEQ. This CDR3 is built from 15 residues. The CDR3 DNA sequence: TGTGCCAGCAGCCAGTACAGGGAGATGAACACTGAAGCTTTCTTT. Protein sequence: CASSQYREMNTEAFF.

The genes are TRBV5-4 and TRBJ1-1; TRBD1 matches at 9 bases. Germline V gene sequence: CDR1 SGHNT, CDR2 YYREEE (reference sequence). Trimming cost V 2 bases and J 3 bases; bases outside gene matches: 2. The CDR3 runs to 14 residues. CDR3 nucleotides: TGTGCCAGCAGCTTACAGGGGGCCCACACTGAAGCTTTCTTT. Protein: CASSLQGAHTEAFF.

This clone was found a few times. The V call is TRBV6-5, the J call TRBJ2-7, with TRBD1 matching over 7 bases. Germline V gives CDR1 MNHEY, CDR2 SVGAGI. CDR3 length: 14 residues. V shed 4 bases and J 3 bases; nucleotides not matched to a gene: 6. CDR3 nucleotide sequence: TGTGCCAGCAGTTTCTCGACAGGGCGCTACGAGCAGTACTTC. It translates to CASSFSTGRYEQYF.

This clone appeared a few times. The V and J genes are TRBV7-2 and TRBJ1-2; no clear D gene. V dropped 4 bases and J dropped 6 bases, with 15 bases sitting between them. The CDR3 runs 14 residues. The germline V gene encodes CDR1 SGHTA and CDR2 FQGNSA. CDR3 protein: CASSSTRGGNGYTF. CDR3 sequence (DNA): TGTGCCAGCAGCTCCACACGTGGAGGGAATGGCTACACCTTC.

The genes are TRBV6-1 and TRBJ1-5; D not certain. V lost 4 bases and J 4 bases, leaving 5 bases between the germline ends. The germline V gene encodes CDR1 MNHNS and CDR2 SASEGT. There are 12 residues in the CDR3. The CDR3 DNA reads TGTGCCAGCAGTGGCAGAAATCAGCCCCAGCATTTT. Its translation: CASSGRNQPQHF.